These T cell receptor beta chains were read from a single sample in a study of blood T cell repertoires in COVID-19. Using immunoSEQ multiplex PCR, the repertoire was profiled, and TCRdb retains in-frame clones only, with some absent. The data contain about 180,000 clones, roughly 85% of them seen just once; the ten biggest clones take up 7.5% to 10%. The sequenced sample consisted of peripheral blood. All receptors derive from a man aged 45-65 years with active or convalescent COVID-19. CDR3s include the opening cysteine and the closing phenylalanine or tryptophan. A D gene is named only where the DNA matches it firmly. For some rows the clone size is stated as once, few or many, or as a class when expanded; others skip it.

J,D,size,V,DNA,CDR3
TRBJ2-1,TRBD1,.,TRBV30,TGTGCCTGGAGTGTATTCCCAATATCGACAGGGGGGGGCAATGAGCAGTTCTTC,CAWSVFPISTGGGNEQFF
TRBJ2-2,TRBD2,.,TRBV10-3,TGTGCCATCAGTGAGTCTTGGGGAGCGGGAGTTCGGAACACCGGGGAGCTGTTTTTT,CAISESWGAGVRNTGELFF
TRBJ2-2,.,.,TRBV3-1/TRBV3-2,TGTGCCAGCAGCCTCTTAGGAGAGGTCGGGGAGCTGTTTTTT,CASSLLGEVGELFF
TRBJ2-3,TRBD2,.,TRBV7-4,TGTGCCAGCAGCTTATTAAGGACTAGCGGCACAGATACGCAGTATTTT,CASSLLRTSGTDTQYF
TRBJ2-3,.,.,TRBV12-3/TRBV12-4,TGTGCCAGCAGAGGACAGACAGATACGCAGTATTTT,CASRGQTDTQYF
TRBJ2-2,TRBD1,.,TRBV11-2,TGTGCCAGCAGCCTAAGGGGACAGGGGCGAGACACCGGGGAGCTGTTTTTT,CASSLRGQGRDTGELFF
TRBJ1-6,TRBD1,.,TRBV10-1,TGCGCCAGCAGCTCTGACAGGGGGAATTCACCCCTCCACTTT,CASSSDRGNSPLHF
TRBJ1-4,TRBD1,.,TRBV3-1/TRBV3-2,TGTGCCAGCAGCCTCATGGACAGGGAAAACGGAAAACTGTTTTTT,CASSLMDRENGKLFF
TRBJ1-4,TRBD1,.,TRBV7-2,TGTGCCAGCAGCTTCCTGGACAGGGGGAATGAAAAACTGTTTTTT,CASSFLDRGNEKLFF
TRBJ2-2,TRBD2,.,TRBV25-1,TGTGCCAGCAGTGAATCGAGGGCTAGCGGAGTCACCGGGGAGCTGTTTTTT,CASSESRASGVTGELFF
TRBJ2-3,TRBD2,.,TRBV6-5,TGTGCCAGCAGTTACTGGCGGGGGGGCCCAGATACGCAGTATTTT,CASSYWRGGPDTQYF
TRBJ1-1,.,.,TRBV10-2,TGCGCCAGCAGTGACTCAGGGATGAACACTGAAGCTTTCTTT,CASSDSGMNTEAFF
TRBJ2-2,.,few,TRBV19,TGTGCCAGTAGAACCCCCCGGACTGGGAACACCGGGGAGCTGTTTTTT,CASRTPRTGNTGELFF
TRBJ2-1,.,once,TRBV7-9,TGTGCCAGCAGCTTAGCCATAAAAAGGGGGAGTGACAATGAGCAGTTCTTC,CASSLAIKRGSDNEQFF
TRBJ2-1,TRBD2,.,TRBV6-2/TRBV6-3,TGTGCCAGCAGTTACTCCCTGGGGAGCGGGGGGAAATACAATGAGCAGTTCTTC,CASSYSLGSGGKYNEQFF
TRBJ1-5,TRBD1,.,TRBV30,TGTGCCTGGAGGGACAGACAGGGTTCCCAGCCCCAGCATTTT,CAWRDRQGSQPQHF
TRBJ1-1,TRBD1,few,TRBV7-9,TGTGCCAGCAGCCTCGGGACAGCCCATGAAGCTTTCTTT,CASSLGTAHEAFF
TRBJ1-5,TRBD1,.,TRBV5-4,TGTGCCAGCAGCTTAACCGGGACAGCTGGTAGCAATCAGCCCCAGCATTTT,CASSLTGTAGSNQPQHF
TRBJ1-2,.,.,TRBV9,TGTGCCAGCAGCGTCAACACCGCCGGACAGAGTGGCTACACCTTC,CASSVNTAGQSGYTF
TRBJ2-1,.,.,TRBV3-1/TRBV3-2,TGTGCCAGCAGCCCCCCGGGGGTAGGTGGCTACAATGAGCAGTTCTTC,CASSPPGVGGYNEQFF
TRBJ2-5,TRBD2,once,TRBV28,TGTGCCAGCAGTACATTAGCGGGGTTAGAGACCCAGTACTTC,CASSTLAGLETQYF
TRBJ2-2,TRBD1,.,TRBV7-2,TGTGCCAGCAGCTTACGACAGGGGAGGAACACCGGGGAGCTGTTTTTT,CASSLRQGRNTGELFF
TRBJ1-5,TRBD1,once,TRBV5-1,TGCGCCAGCAGCCCCGGACAGGGCTCAGATCAGCCCCAGCATTTT,CASSPGQGSDQPQHF
TRBJ2-3,.,.,TRBV4-3,TGCGCCAGCAGCCAAGTTTTCGGGGGAACTACAGATACGCAGTATTTT,CASSQVFGGTTDTQYF
TRBJ1-5,.,many,TRBV7-2,TGTGCCAGCAGCTTTTTACAGGGTCAGCCCCAGCATTTT,CASSFLQGQPQHF
TRBJ1-2,TRBD1,.,TRBV11-1,TGTGCCAGCAGCCACAGGGGTAATGGCTACACCTTC,CASSHRGNGYTF
TRBJ1-2,TRBD1,.,TRBV19,TGTGCCAGTAGTACCTGGACAGGGGGTGATGGCTACACCTTC,CASSTWTGGDGYTF